Following are 10 T cell receptor beta chains from one sample sequenced in a study of T cells in Graves' hyperthyroidism and ophthalmopathy. TCR beta CDR3 sequences were amplified from RNA transcripts. A set of HTBI primers served as the primers for a first-round RT-PCR of the TCR CDR3. TCRdb recomputed calls from the multiplex PCR reads with MiXCR, one row per CDR3 protein. The sample lists 490,000 or so distinct CDR3 sequences, 40% to 50% seen once, with 44% in the top ten. The sequencing sample was made of peripheral blood or thyroid tissue (not recorded which). These receptors all stem from an adult woman with Graves' disease, either hyperthyroidism or ophthalmopathy (not recorded which).

The V and J genes are TRBV7-9 and TRBJ1-6; weak D call: TRBD1 (5 bases). The CDR3 runs 17 residues. CDR1 is SEHNR, CDR2 FQNEAQ, per germline (reference sequence). V was trimmed by 5 bases and J by 7 bases, leaving 21 bases between them. The CDR3 is CASSHRVANRHNSPLHF. In DNA, the CDR3 is TGTGCCAGCAGCCACCGGGTGGCCAACAGGCACAATTCACCCCTCCACTTT.

Many counts were recorded for this clonotype. The germline gene is not matched at one end of the junction; a read error may be the cause. CDR3 residues: CASSLTDGYEQYF. The CDR3 region has the DNA TGTGCCAGCAGCTTAACCGACGGGTACGAGCAGTACTTC. The chain links TRBV5-1 to TRBJ2-7; D gene uncertain. Germline V gene sequence: CDR1 SGHRS, CDR2 YFSETQ. The CDR3 runs to 13 residues.

The chain has TRBV10-3 and TRBJ1-1; 9 bases match TRBD1. CDR1 and CDR2 from the germline V gene are ENHRY and SYGVKD. The CDR3 contains 15 residues. V was pared by 5 bases and J by 1 base, with 5 bases of the junction left unmatched. DNA for the CDR3: TGTGCCATCAGTAACAGGACAGGGGCGAACACTGAAGCTTTCTTT. It encodes CAISNRTGANTEAFF.

This chain connects TRBV20-1 to TRBJ1-4; the match to TRBD1 covers 8 bases. V lost 3 bases to trimming and J lost 6 bases; unmatched junction nucleotides: 9. The CDR3 covers 15 residues. Germline-derived CDR1 and CDR2 are DFQATT and SNEGSKA (reference sequence). DNA for the CDR3: TGCAGTGCTAGCCGTCCAGGGGGCATGGATGAAAAACTGTTTTTT. This encodes CSASRPGGMDEKLFF.

The genes are TRBV14 and TRBJ2-7, with D possibly TRBD1 on 5 matching bases. The CDR3 is made up of 16 amino acids. Germline CDR1 and CDR2: SGHDN and FVKESK. With 5 bases removed from V and 0 bases from J, the gap between germline ends came to 17 bases. The chain's CDR3 is CASSWGGLGLSYEQYF. CDR3 in DNA: TGTGCCAGCAGCTGGGGCGGTTTGGGGCTCTCCTACGAGCAGTACTTC.

This clonotype was seen a single time. The V gene is TRBV2, the J gene TRBJ1-4; D gene unclear. Germline CDR1 is SNHLY and CDR2 is FYNNEI. The CDR3 runs 12 residues. Trimming removed 6 bases at V and 8 bases at J, with 10 bases between. CDR3 sequence: CASSLAPEKLFF. The CDR3 DNA is TGTGCCAGCAGCTTAGCTCCAGAAAAACTGTTTTTT.

This clonotype was seen just once. This chain joins TRBV12-3 or TRBV12-4 and TRBJ1-1; D gene uncertain. The CDR3 is 12 amino acids. V lost 2 bases, J lost 3 bases, and 4 bases lay in between. The CDR3 DNA reads as TGTGCCAGCAGTTTAAGATACACTGAAGCTTTCTTT. Protein: CASSLRYTEAFF.

This clonotype is a singleton in its sample. The chain uses TRBV9 and TRBJ1-5; D is possibly TRBD1 (5 bases). The CDR3 is 15 amino acids. Germline values: CDR1 SGDLS, CDR2 YYNGEE. The V gene lost 4 bases and the J gene lost 7 bases, with 18 bases spanning the gap. CDR3 region: CASSPGLKRGQPQHF. For the CDR3, the DNA is TGTGCCAGCAGCCCCGGCCTAAAACGGGGGCAGCCCCAGCATTTT.

The rearrangement joins TRBV5-4 to TRBJ2-2, with D possibly matching TRBD1 (6 bases). This CDR3 has 16 amino acids. The V and J ends lost 4 bases and 4 bases respectively, with 17 bases between them. Germline assignment: CDR1 SGHNT and CDR2 YYREEE (reference sequence). CDR3 in DNA: TGTGCCAGCAGCACAGCAGTGGGACACGGCACCGGGGAGCTGTTTTTT. Translation gives CASSTAVGHGTGELFF.

There are a few counts of this clonotype. The chain carries TRBV10-3 and TRBJ2-7; 8 positions match TRBD1. This CDR3 region has 12 residues. V lost 10 bases and J lost 3; bases outside the gene matches: 5. Per the germline V gene, CDR1 is ENHRY and CDR2 is SYGVKD. CDR3 residues: CATGQVIYEQYF. Here the CDR3 DNA reads TGTGCCACGGGACAGGTCATCTACGAGCAGTACTTC.